Listed here are 14 T cell receptor beta chains from one sample, sequenced in a study of T-cell memory formation after mild COVID-19. A single record per CDR3 protein comes from TCRdb applying MiXCR to the 5' RACE reads. The sample holds 450,000 to 650,000 distinct CDR3 sequences; roughly 20% are singletons and the top ten take 12%. Source material: PBMCs or a T cell subset sorted from them (not recorded which). The receptors come from an adult woman who had mild COVID-19 (a few samples of this study predate the infection). Cell type and time point are not known.

This clonotype was detected once. V and J are TRBV14 and TRBJ2-3; D is possibly TRBD2 (5 bases). Trimming removed 5 bases at V and 6 bases at J, with 15 bases between. The CDR3 runs 14 residues. The germline V gene has CDR1 SGHDN and CDR2 FVKESK. CDR3 coding DNA: TGTGCCAGCAGCGAACGACTAAGCATGGATACGCAGTATTTT. Its translation: CASSERLSMDTQYF.

This clonotype came up a few times. The V gene is TRBV12-3 or TRBV12-4, the J gene TRBJ2-7, with D perhaps matching TRBD2 (6 bases). Trimming removed 7 bases at V and 5 bases at J, with 30 bases between. CDR3 size: 18 residues. The CDR3 bases are TGTGCCAGCACCCCTGGAGGGCGGCACCGTTTAGGAGTACACGAGCAGTACTTC. Protein: CASTPGGRHRLGVHEQYF.

This clonotype was seen a few times. The CDR3 loop is CASSILQGGQYF. CDR3 in DNA: TGTGCCAGTAGTATCCTACAGGGGGGACAGTATTTT. V and J are TRBV19 and TRBJ2-3, with 8 bases matching TRBD1. The CDR3 extends over 12 amino acids. Germline V gives CDR1 LNHDA, CDR2 SQIVND (reference sequence). With V trimmed by 3 bases and J by 12 bases, 5 bases remained unmatched.

The chain uses TRBV7-3 and TRBJ1-5; tentative D call: TRBD1 (5 bases). The CDR3 extends over 13 amino acids. Germline loops: CDR1 SGHTA, CDR2 FQGTGA. Trimming left V 5 bases short and J 5 bases short, with 10 bases between. The CDR3 region has the DNA TGTGCCAGCAGCATCCGAGGGGATCAGCCCCAGCATTTT. Translating it yields CASSIRGDQPQHF.

Here the CDR3 reads CASSLDFRDTQYF. The DNA of the CDR3 is TGTGCCAGCAGCTTAGACTTTCGGGATACGCAGTATTTT. V usage is TRBV7-2 and J usage is TRBJ2-3; D unresolved. Germline CDR1 SGHTA, CDR2 FQGNSA. With 1 base removed from V and 6 bases from J, the gap between germline ends came to 8 bases. This CDR3 is built from 13 residues.

The chain is built from TRBV5-1 and TRBJ2-5; D possibly matches TRBD1 or TRBD2 (5 bases each). From germline, CDR1 is SGHRS and CDR2 YFSETQ. The length of the CDR3 is 13 residues. Trimming removed 6 bases at V and 5 bases at J, with 14 bases between. CDR3 coding DNA: TGCGCCAGCACCGGGACGGGGTTGGAGACCCAGTACTTC. It encodes CASTGTGLETQYF.

This clonotype was recorded many times. This chain connects TRBV2 to TRBJ2-3, with TRBD2 as a possible D gene (6 bases). CDR3 length: 15 residues. Per the germline V gene, CDR1 is SNHLY and CDR2 is FYNNEI. V lost 5 bases, J lost 0 bases, and 12 bases lay in between. For the CDR3, the DNA is TGTGCCAGCAGTTCTGGGACTGCTAGCACAGATACGCAGTATTTT. Amino acid sequence: CASSSGTASTDTQYF.

This clonotype has just a few counts. The CDR3 is CSVEPGGTNGYTF. Written as DNA, the CDR3 is TGCAGCGTTGAACCGGGAGGAACAAATGGCTACACCTTC. This chain joins TRBV29-1 and TRBJ1-2; D unclear. Germline loops: CDR1 SQVTM, CDR2 ANQGSEA. The ends were cut back, 2 bases at V and 6 bases at J, with 13 bases in the middle. The CDR3 totals 13 residues.

This clonotype was picked up a small number of times. This rearrangement joins TRBV4-2 to TRBJ1-1; D is perhaps TRBD1 (6 bases). Looked up from germline, CDR1 is LGHNA and CDR2 is YNFKEQ. V shed 0 bases and J shed 4 bases, with 15 bases lying between them. The CDR3 sequence is 16 residues long. The DNA of the CDR3 is TGTGCCAGCAGCCAAGAGCCGGCGGACAGAACCACTGAAGCTTTCTTT. Encoded protein: CASSQEPADRTTEAFF.

The V gene is TRBV3-1, the J gene TRBJ2-1; D unresolved. V was clipped by 1 base and J by 10 bases, with 11 bases between them. This CDR3 region has 13 residues. Germline loops: CDR1 LGHDT, CDR2 YNNKEL (reference sequence). CDR3 sequence: CASSQGLGFEQFF. Written as DNA, the CDR3 is TGTGCCAGCAGCCAAGGGCTTGGCTTCGAGCAGTTCTTC.

The table lists this clonotype with a few counts. The chain joins TRBV28 to TRBJ2-6; TRBD1 agrees at 7 bases. Germline values: CDR1 MDHEN, CDR2 SYDVKM. The CDR3 runs 17 residues. Trimming took 3 bases from V and 1 from J; bases not matched to a gene: 6. This CDR3 is CASSFPSGGSGANVLTF. The CDR3 nucleotides read TGTGCCAGCAGTTTTCCTTCAGGGGGTTCTGGGGCCAACGTCCTGACTTTC.

The chain is built from TRBV12-3 or TRBV12-4 and TRBJ1-3; perhaps TRBD1 as D (6 bases). Between the trimmed V and J ends, which lost 5 bases and 0 bases, there was a span of 14 bases. The length of the CDR3 is 16 residues. DNA of the CDR3: TGTGCCAGCAGTCCCCCCGGACAGCTCTCTGGAAACACCATATATTTT. Its translation is CASSPPGQLSGNTIYF.

This clonotype was counted ten times or more. V usage is TRBV10-3 and J usage is TRBJ1-5; D possibly corresponds to TRBD1 (6 bases). The germline V gene encodes CDR1 ENHRY and CDR2 SYGVKD. Trimming left V 10 bases short and J 7 bases short, with 20 bases between. CDR3 size: 14 residues. The CDR3 spells CASRSGQQGQPQHF. The CDR3 coding sequence is TGTGCCAGTAGGTCGGGGCAGCAGGGGCAGCCCCAGCATTTT.

This chain uses TRBV18 with TRBJ2-5, with 8 bases that match TRBD2. The CDR3 loop spans 14 amino acids. Germline V gene sequence: CDR1 KGHSH, CDR2 LQKENI. J lost 4 bases, V lost 3 bases, and 4 bases had no gene match. CDR3 bases: TGTGCCAGCTCACCCGGGACTAGACGAGAGACCCAGTACTTC. This sequence encodes CASSPGTRRETQYF.